A selection of T cell receptor beta chains follows, all from one sample in a study of CD8+CD57+ T cells in acquired aplastic anemia. MiXCR was run by TCRdb on the reads, yielding one entry per CDR3 protein. Of some 150,000 distinct CDR3 sequences in the sample, 60% to 80% were seen once. Sequencing was carried out using sorted CD4+, CD8+, or CD8+CD57+ T cells (not recorded which) from PBMCs. Receptor source: a human donor with aplastic anemia. The CDR3 runs from the conserved cysteine through the conserved F or W. D genes are given only for firm matches. Clone size is stated in some rows and not others, as once, few, many or a class when expanded.

clone_size: -
j_call: TRBJ2-1
v_call: TRBV12-3/TRBV12-4
d_call: -
cdr3_nt: TGTGCCAGCACCCCCGGGGTCAGCTCCTACAATGAGCAGTTCTTC
cdr3_aa: CASTPGVSSYNEQFF

clone_size: -
j_call: TRBJ1-2
v_call: TRBV20-1
d_call: -
cdr3_nt: TGCAGTGCTAGCGGGACTAGCGACTATGGCTACACCTTC
cdr3_aa: CSASGTSDYGYTF

clone_size: few
j_call: TRBJ2-5
v_call: TRBV20-1
d_call: -
cdr3_nt: TGCAGTGCTAGACTAAAGGGGGAGACCCAGTACTTC
cdr3_aa: CSARLKGETQYF

clone_size: -
j_call: TRBJ1-1
v_call: TRBV10-3
d_call: -
cdr3_nt: TGTGCCATCAGTGAGTCGACCAGGCCGGAAGCTTTCTTT
cdr3_aa: CAISESTRPEAFF

clone_size: few
j_call: TRBJ2-7
v_call: TRBV5-1
d_call: -
cdr3_nt: TGCGCCAGCAGCGTGGACAGTGGGTACGAGCAGTACTTC
cdr3_aa: CASSVDSGYEQYF

clone_size: -
j_call: TRBJ2-7
v_call: TRBV20-1
d_call: TRBD1
cdr3_nt: TGCAGTTCGGGACAGGGAGGCTACGAGCAGTACTTC
cdr3_aa: CSSGQGGYEQYF

clone_size: -
j_call: TRBJ2-7
v_call: TRBV5-6
d_call: -
cdr3_nt: TGTGCCAGCAACGAAGGCCCAGGGACATCTAGCGAGCAGTACTTC
cdr3_aa: CASNEGPGTSSEQYF

clone_size: -
j_call: TRBJ1-2
v_call: TRBV15
d_call: -
cdr3_nt: TGTGCCACCAGCAGAGATATTAACAGGGATCACGGCTACACCTTC
cdr3_aa: CATSRDINRDHGYTF

clone_size: -
j_call: TRBJ2-5
v_call: TRBV7-6
d_call: -
cdr3_nt: TGTGCTAGCAGCCGGACAGCTGTCCAAGAGACCCAGTACTTC
cdr3_aa: CASSRTAVQETQYF

clone_size: -
j_call: TRBJ1-2
v_call: TRBV29-1
d_call: TRBD1
cdr3_nt: TGCAGCGCGGTACCGGGACAGGGAAGCTATGGCTACACCTTC
cdr3_aa: CSAVPGQGSYGYTF

clone_size: -
j_call: TRBJ2-7
v_call: TRBV7-9
d_call: -
cdr3_nt: TGTGCCAGCAGCTTAGAAGGCAGCTCCTACGAGCAGTACTTC
cdr3_aa: CASSLEGSSYEQYF

clone_size: -
j_call: TRBJ2-1
v_call: TRBV2
d_call: TRBD2
cdr3_nt: TGTGCCAGCAGTAGAATAAGCGGGGACTACAATGAGCAGTTCTTC
cdr3_aa: CASSRISGDYNEQFF

clone_size: once
j_call: TRBJ2-5
v_call: TRBV7-2
d_call: -
cdr3_nt: TGTGCCAGCACGAAACTCACATTTCAAAAGACCCAGTACTTC
cdr3_aa: CASTKLTFQKTQYF

clone_size: few
j_call: TRBJ2-3
v_call: TRBV5-4
d_call: -
cdr3_nt: TGTGCCAGCAGCTTGGAGGGACCAACAGATACGCAGTATTTT
cdr3_aa: CASSLEGPTDTQYF

clone_size: -
j_call: TRBJ1-1
v_call: TRBV7-9
d_call: -
cdr3_nt: TGTGCCAGCAGCTTAGTCTCCTTTTTGACGGAGGACACTGAAGCTTTCTTT
cdr3_aa: CASSLVSFLTEDTEAFF

clone_size: few
j_call: TRBJ1-1
v_call: TRBV10-3
d_call: -
cdr3_nt: TGTGCCATCAGTGTCGACACAGGGTTAACTGAAGCTTTCTTT
cdr3_aa: CAISVDTGLTEAFF

clone_size: once
j_call: TRBJ2-1
v_call: TRBV2
d_call: -
cdr3_nt: TGTGCCAGCAGCCCCGACCAGAGCTCCTACAATGAGCAGTTCTTC
cdr3_aa: CASSPDQSSYNEQFF

clone_size: -
j_call: TRBJ2-5
v_call: TRBV19
d_call: TRBD2
cdr3_nt: TGTGCCAGTAGTATGATCGGACTAGCGGCCCAAGAGACCCAGTACTTC
cdr3_aa: CASSMIGLAAQETQYF

clone_size: -
j_call: TRBJ1-1
v_call: TRBV7-9
d_call: -
cdr3_nt: TGTGCCAGCAGCCCAGGGGTTCACACTGAAGCTTTCTTT
cdr3_aa: CASSPGVHTEAFF

clone_size: -
j_call: TRBJ2-7
v_call: TRBV7-8
d_call: -
cdr3_nt: TGTGCCAGCAGCTCGGTTCCCAAGAGGGACGAGCAGTACTTC
cdr3_aa: CASSSVPKRDEQYF

clone_size: -
j_call: TRBJ2-7
v_call: TRBV7-2
d_call: TRBD1
cdr3_nt: TGTGCCAGCAGCGCATCTACGGGGACAGCGTACTCCTACGAGCAGTACTTC
cdr3_aa: CASSASTGTAYSYEQYF

clone_size: -
j_call: TRBJ1-6
v_call: TRBV11-3
d_call: TRBD1
cdr3_nt: TGTGCCAGCAGCTTAGAAGGGCAGGGGGCTACTAGGGGTAATTCACCCCTCCACTTT
cdr3_aa: CASSLEGQGATRGNSPLHF

clone_size: -
j_call: TRBJ2-3
v_call: TRBV7-3
d_call: -
cdr3_nt: TGTGCCAGCAGCTCTGGGACGGGTATACAGTATTTT
cdr3_aa: CASSSGTGIQYF

clone_size: -
j_call: TRBJ1-1
v_call: TRBV29-1
d_call: TRBD1
cdr3_nt: TGCAGCGTCGAGGGGGACAGTATAGACACTGAAGCTTTCTTT
cdr3_aa: CSVEGDSIDTEAFF

clone_size: few
j_call: TRBJ1-5
v_call: TRBV19
d_call: -
cdr3_nt: TGTGCCAGTAGCGGAAATCAGCCCCAGCATTTT
cdr3_aa: CASSGNQPQHF

clone_size: -
j_call: TRBJ1-5
v_call: TRBV2
d_call: TRBD1
cdr3_nt: TGTGCCAGCACCCCGGGACAGTATAGCAATCAGCCCCAGCATTTT
cdr3_aa: CASTPGQYSNQPQHF

clone_size: -
j_call: TRBJ2-3
v_call: TRBV15
d_call: -
cdr3_nt: TGTGCCACCAGCAGGACCGGGGCCGTAGATACGCAGTATTTT
cdr3_aa: CATSRTGAVDTQYF

clone_size: -
j_call: TRBJ2-2
v_call: TRBV10-3
d_call: TRBD2
cdr3_nt: TGTGCCATCAGTGAGGTCTCGAGCGGGGCGACCGGGGAGCTGTTTTTT
cdr3_aa: CAISEVSSGATGELFF

clone_size: -
j_call: TRBJ2-3
v_call: TRBV6-4
d_call: TRBD1
cdr3_nt: TGTGCCAGTACGACAGGGTCCCTTCATTTTACGCAGTATTTT
cdr3_aa: CASTTGSLHFTQYF

clone_size: -
j_call: TRBJ1-2
v_call: TRBV2
d_call: -
cdr3_nt: TGTGCCAGCAGGGAACATCCCCCCGGCCATGGCTACACCTTC
cdr3_aa: CASREHPPGHGYTF

clone_size: -
j_call: TRBJ2-7
v_call: TRBV19
d_call: -
cdr3_nt: TGTGCCAGTAGTATGGGTTTGGGTGGGTCCTACGAGCAGTACTTC
cdr3_aa: CASSMGLGGSYEQYF

clone_size: -
j_call: TRBJ2-3
v_call: TRBV5-1
d_call: -
cdr3_nt: TGCGCCAGCAGCTTGGCGGGGATTGGCGGGATTAGCACAGATACGCAGTATTTT
cdr3_aa: CASSLAGIGGISTDTQYF

clone_size: -
j_call: TRBJ1-2
v_call: TRBV15
d_call: -
cdr3_nt: TGTGCCACCAGCAGAGAACGGGGCCGCGGTATCGGCTACACCTTC
cdr3_aa: CATSRERGRGIGYTF

clone_size: -
j_call: TRBJ2-7
v_call: TRBV20-1
d_call: -
cdr3_nt: TGCAGTGCTAGAGATCCGCAAGGTAACTACGAGCAGTACTTC
cdr3_aa: CSARDPQGNYEQYF

clone_size: -
j_call: TRBJ2-7
v_call: TRBV2
d_call: TRBD2
cdr3_nt: TGTGCCAGCAGTGATCCGCTAGCGGATCTCTACGAGCAGTACTTC
cdr3_aa: CASSDPLADLYEQYF

clone_size: -
j_call: TRBJ2-7
v_call: TRBV3-1
d_call: -
cdr3_nt: TGTGCCAGCAGCCAAGAATCAAGGTACGAGCAGTACTTC
cdr3_aa: CASSQESRYEQYF

clone_size: -
j_call: TRBJ2-1
v_call: TRBV20-1
d_call: TRBD2
cdr3_nt: TGCAGTGCTAGAGACCTTACGAGCGGGAGGAACTACAATGAGCAGTTCTTC
cdr3_aa: CSARDLTSGRNYNEQFF

clone_size: -
j_call: TRBJ2-7
v_call: TRBV7-6
d_call: -
cdr3_nt: TGTGCCAGCAGCGAATGGACAGACAGTTCATCTGGGGAGCAGTACTTC
cdr3_aa: CASSEWTDSSSGEQYF

clone_size: many
j_call: TRBJ2-7
v_call: TRBV4-1
d_call: TRBD2
cdr3_nt: TGCGCCAGCAGCCCAAATGAACTAGCGGCCTACGAGCAGTACTTC
cdr3_aa: CASSPNELAAYEQYF

clone_size: few
j_call: TRBJ2-1
v_call: TRBV20-1
d_call: -
cdr3_nt: TGCAGTGCGGACCCGGGACGCGATTACAATGAGCAGTTCTTC
cdr3_aa: CSADPGRDYNEQFF

clone_size: -
j_call: TRBJ2-1
v_call: TRBV9
d_call: TRBD1
cdr3_nt: TGTGCCAGCAGCATCCGTAGGGACAGGGGGCTCGATGAGCAGTTCTTC
cdr3_aa: CASSIRRDRGLDEQFF

clone_size: once
j_call: TRBJ1-2
v_call: TRBV5-6
d_call: TRBD1
cdr3_nt: TGTGCCAGCATCCTGACAGGGGTGCCGAACTATGGCTACACCTTC
cdr3_aa: CASILTGVPNYGYTF

clone_size: -
j_call: TRBJ2-7
v_call: TRBV20-1
d_call: TRBD1
cdr3_nt: TGCAGTGCTAGAGTGTCCGGACAGGACTACGAGCAGTACTTC
cdr3_aa: CSARVSGQDYEQYF